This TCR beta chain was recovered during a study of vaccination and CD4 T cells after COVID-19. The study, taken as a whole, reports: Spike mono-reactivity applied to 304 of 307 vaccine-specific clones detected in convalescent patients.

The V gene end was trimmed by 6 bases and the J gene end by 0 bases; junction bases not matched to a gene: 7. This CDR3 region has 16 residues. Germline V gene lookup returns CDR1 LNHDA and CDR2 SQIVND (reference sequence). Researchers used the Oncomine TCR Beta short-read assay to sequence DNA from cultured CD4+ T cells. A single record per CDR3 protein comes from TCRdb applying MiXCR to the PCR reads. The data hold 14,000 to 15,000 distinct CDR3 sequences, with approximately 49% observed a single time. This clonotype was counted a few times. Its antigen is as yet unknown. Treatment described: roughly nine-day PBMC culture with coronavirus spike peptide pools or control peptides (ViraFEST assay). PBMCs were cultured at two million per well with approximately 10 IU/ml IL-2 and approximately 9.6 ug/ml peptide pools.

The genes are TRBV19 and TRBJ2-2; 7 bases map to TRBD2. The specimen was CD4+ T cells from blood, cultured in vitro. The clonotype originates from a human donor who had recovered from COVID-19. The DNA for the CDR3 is TGTGCCAGTAGCGCCTCGGGGGGAACGAACACCGGGGAGCTGTTTTTT. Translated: CASSASGGTNTGELFF.